A selection of T cell receptor beta chains follows, all from one sample in a study of blood T cell repertoires in COVID-19. Sequenced by immunoSEQ multiplex PCR; TCRdb stores in-frame clones only, minus some. There are 250,000 to 350,000 clones in the sample; 87% occur only once, and roughly 7.1% lies in the top ten. The sample comprised peripheral blood. The source of these receptors is a woman between 45 and 65 years old who had recovered from COVID-19. The CDR3 runs from the conserved cysteine through the conserved F or W. A D gene is named only where the DNA matches it firmly. The size field is filled for only some rows; it gives once, few, many or a size class.

>TRBJ2-7|-|TRBD2|TRBV10-3
TGTGCCATCAGAAGCATCAGCGGGAGCGGATCATACGAGCAGTACTTC
CAIRSISGSGSYEQYF
>TRBJ2-7|few|TRBD1|TRBV6-1
TGTGCCAGCAGTGAAAGGGGGGACAGGACCTACGAGCAGTACTTC
CASSERGDRTYEQYF
>TRBJ1-1|-|TRBD1|TRBV13
TGTGCCAGCAGACCCCCAGCCGGGACAGGGGACCACACTGAAGCTTTCTTT
CASRPPAGTGDHTEAFF
>TRBJ2-1|-|TRBD2|TRBV5-5
TGTGCCAGCAGCTTGGCACTAGCGGGATGGATTGATGAGCAGTTCTTC
CASSLALAGWIDEQFF
>TRBJ1-4|-|-|TRBV5-6
TGTGCCAGCAGCTTGGTGGGACGGCGGGGTGAAAAACTGTTTTTT
CASSLVGRRGEKLFF
>TRBJ1-5|-|TRBD1|TRBV27
TGTGCCAGTTGGGACAGGGGAGCCAATCAGCCCCAGCATTTT
CASWDRGANQPQHF
>TRBJ1-1|-|TRBD1|TRBV6-5
TGTGCCAGCAATAAAGGACAGGGGAACACTGAAGCTTTCTTT
CASNKGQGNTEAFF
>TRBJ2-1|-|TRBD1|TRBV18
TGTGCCAGCTCCGACAGGGGGTCCGGATACAATGAGCAGTTCTTC
CASSDRGSGYNEQFF
>TRBJ2-7|once|TRBD2|TRBV28
TGTGCCAGCAGTTTGGTTCTAGCGGGAGTGGCCTCCTACGAGCAGTACTTC
CASSLVLAGVASYEQYF
>TRBJ1-2|-|-|TRBV12-3/TRBV12-4
TGTGCCACAAGAGGGGGTAACTATGGCTACACCTTC
CATRGGNYGYTF
>TRBJ2-2|-|-|TRBV19
TGTGCCAGTAGTTTTCTGGCGGAGCCCACCGGGGAGCTGTTTTTT
CASSFLAEPTGELFF
>TRBJ2-1|-|TRBD2|TRBV19
TGTGCCAGTAGTATATCAGTGGCGGGAGGGCCCAATGAGCAGTTCTTC
CASSISVAGGPNEQFF
>TRBJ2-1|-|-|TRBV15
TGTGCCACCAGCAGAGAAGGTGGGAGCTCCTACAATGAGCAGTTCTTC
CATSREGGSSYNEQFF
>TRBJ2-2|-|TRBD2|TRBV4-1
TGCGCCAGCAGCCCTGGAGTAGCGGGGGGCACCGGGGAGCTGTTTTTT
CASSPGVAGGTGELFF
>TRBJ1-1|once|-|TRBV14
TGTGCCAGCAGCCAGATAAGGGGGACTGAAGCTTTCTTT
CASSQIRGTEAFF
>TRBJ1-4|-|-|TRBV28
TGTGCCAGCAGTCGGGGTATTGATGAAAAACTGTTTTTT
CASSRGIDEKLFF
>TRBJ1-3|-|-|TRBV28
TGTGCCAGCAGTCCGACAGGTCAAGGAAACACCATATATTTT
CASSPTGQGNTIYF